This TCR beta chain is drawn from a study of blood T cell repertoires in COVID-19. On the study more broadly: Acute and convalescent COVID-19 specimens originated in the United States, Italy and Spain. Sample material is recorded as cDNA or gDNA derived from T cells, B-cell-depleted T cells, or PBMCs.

Germline CDR1 MNHEY, CDR2 SVGEGT. This CDR3 is built from 16 residues. Losses at the gene ends were 5 bases for V and 0 bases for J; bases not matched to a gene: 6. Only in-frame clones appear in the TCRdb table, and some are missing; sequencing was by immunoSEQ multiplex PCR. The data show fewer than 250,000 clones, roughly 82% seen once. This clonotype was sampled from a woman between 65 and 79 years old with acute or convalescent COVID-19. V and J are TRBV6-2 or TRBV6-3 and TRBJ1-3; 8 bases line up with TRBD1. Sequenced sample: peripheral blood. CDR3 bases: TGTGCCAGCAGTAGGACAGGGCTACTCTCTGGAAACACCATATATTTT. Translated, it gives CASSRTGLLSGNTIYF.